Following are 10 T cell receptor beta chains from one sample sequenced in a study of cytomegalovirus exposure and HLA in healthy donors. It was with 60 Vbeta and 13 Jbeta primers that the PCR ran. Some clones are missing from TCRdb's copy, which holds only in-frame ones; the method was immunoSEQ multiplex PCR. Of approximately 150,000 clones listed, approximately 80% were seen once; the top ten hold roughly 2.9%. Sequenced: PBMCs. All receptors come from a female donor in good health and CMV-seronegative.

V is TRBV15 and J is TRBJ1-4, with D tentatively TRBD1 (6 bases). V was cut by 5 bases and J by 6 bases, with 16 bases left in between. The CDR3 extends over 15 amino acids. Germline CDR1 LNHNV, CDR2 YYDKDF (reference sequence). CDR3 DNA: TGTGCCACCAGCGGAGGACAGCTTTCCTATGAAAAACTGTTTTTT. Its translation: CATSGGQLSYEKLFF.

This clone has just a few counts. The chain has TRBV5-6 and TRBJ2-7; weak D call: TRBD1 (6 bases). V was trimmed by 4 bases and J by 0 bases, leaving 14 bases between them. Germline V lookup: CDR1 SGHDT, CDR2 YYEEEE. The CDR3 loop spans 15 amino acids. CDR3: CASSRYDRSSYEQYF. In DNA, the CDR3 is TGTGCCAGCAGCAGGTACGACAGGAGCTCCTACGAGCAGTACTTC.

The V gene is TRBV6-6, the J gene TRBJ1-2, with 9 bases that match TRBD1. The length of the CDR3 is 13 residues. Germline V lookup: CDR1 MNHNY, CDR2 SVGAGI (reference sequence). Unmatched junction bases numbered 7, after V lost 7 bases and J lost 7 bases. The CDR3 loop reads CASIRGTGSGYTF. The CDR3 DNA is TGTGCCAGCATAAGGGGGACAGGGTCTGGCTACACCTTC.

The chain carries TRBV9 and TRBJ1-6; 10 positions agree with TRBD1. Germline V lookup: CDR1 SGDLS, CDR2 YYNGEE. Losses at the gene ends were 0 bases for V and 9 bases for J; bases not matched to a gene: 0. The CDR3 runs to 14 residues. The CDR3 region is CASSVGDRGSPLHF. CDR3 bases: TGTGCCAGCAGCGTAGGGGACAGGGGTTCACCCCTCCACTTT.

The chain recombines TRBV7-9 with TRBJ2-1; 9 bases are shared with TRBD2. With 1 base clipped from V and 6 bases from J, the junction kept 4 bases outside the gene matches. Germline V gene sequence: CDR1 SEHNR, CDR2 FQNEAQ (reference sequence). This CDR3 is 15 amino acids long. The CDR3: CASSLVLAGRNEQFF. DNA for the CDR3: TGTGCCAGCAGCTTAGTCCTAGCGGGGCGCAATGAGCAGTTCTTC.

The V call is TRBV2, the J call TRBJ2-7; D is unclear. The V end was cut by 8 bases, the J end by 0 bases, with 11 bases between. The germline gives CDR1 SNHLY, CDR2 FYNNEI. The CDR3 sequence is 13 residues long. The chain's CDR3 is CASVARSSYEQYF. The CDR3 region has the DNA TGTGCCAGCGTCGCCAGATCCTCCTACGAGCAGTACTTC.

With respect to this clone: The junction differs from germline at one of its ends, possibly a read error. CDR3 sequence (DNA): TGTGCCAGCAGTTTACAACCCCCGGACAGGGGGGGATATGGCTACCCCTTC. Translation: CASSLQPPDRGGYGYPF. The V gene is TRBV28, the J gene TRBJ1-2; 10 nucleotides match TRBD1. The germline V gene encodes CDR1 MDHEN and CDR2 SYDVKM. This CDR3 comprises 17 residues.

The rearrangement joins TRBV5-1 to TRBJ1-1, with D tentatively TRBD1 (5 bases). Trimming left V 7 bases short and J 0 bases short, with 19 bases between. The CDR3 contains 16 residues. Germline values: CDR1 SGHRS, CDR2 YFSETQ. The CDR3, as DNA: TGCGCCAGCCGCGCCGAATACAGGAGCATGAACACTGAAGCTTTCTTT. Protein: CASRAEYRSMNTEAFF. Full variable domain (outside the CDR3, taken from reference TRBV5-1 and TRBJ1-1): KAGVTQTPRYLIKTRGQQVTLSCSPISGHRSVSWYQQTPGQGLQFLFEYFSETQRNKGNFPGRFSGRQFSNSRSEMNVSTLELGDSALYLCASRAEYRSMNTEAFFGQGTRLTVV.

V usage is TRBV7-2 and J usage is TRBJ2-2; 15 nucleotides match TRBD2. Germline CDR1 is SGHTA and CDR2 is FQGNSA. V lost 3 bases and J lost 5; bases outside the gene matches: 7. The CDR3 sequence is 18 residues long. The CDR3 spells CASSFGTSGRRKTGELFF. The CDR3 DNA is TGTGCCAGCAGCTTCGGGACTAGCGGGAGGAGGAAAACCGGGGAGCTGTTTTTT.

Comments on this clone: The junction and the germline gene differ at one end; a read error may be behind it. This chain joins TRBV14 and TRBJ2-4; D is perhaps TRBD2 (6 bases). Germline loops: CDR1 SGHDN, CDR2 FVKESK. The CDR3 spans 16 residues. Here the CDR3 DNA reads TGTGCCAGCAGCCAAGATAGCGTACTAGCCAAAAATATTCAGTACTTC. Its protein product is CASSQDSVLAKNIQYF. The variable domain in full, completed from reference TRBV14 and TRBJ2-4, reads EAGVTQFPSHSVIEKGQTVTLRCDPISGHDNLYWYRRVMGKEIKFLLHFVKESKQDESGMPNNRFLAERTGGTYSTLKVQPAELEDSGVYFCASSQDSVLAKNIQYFGAGTRLSVL.